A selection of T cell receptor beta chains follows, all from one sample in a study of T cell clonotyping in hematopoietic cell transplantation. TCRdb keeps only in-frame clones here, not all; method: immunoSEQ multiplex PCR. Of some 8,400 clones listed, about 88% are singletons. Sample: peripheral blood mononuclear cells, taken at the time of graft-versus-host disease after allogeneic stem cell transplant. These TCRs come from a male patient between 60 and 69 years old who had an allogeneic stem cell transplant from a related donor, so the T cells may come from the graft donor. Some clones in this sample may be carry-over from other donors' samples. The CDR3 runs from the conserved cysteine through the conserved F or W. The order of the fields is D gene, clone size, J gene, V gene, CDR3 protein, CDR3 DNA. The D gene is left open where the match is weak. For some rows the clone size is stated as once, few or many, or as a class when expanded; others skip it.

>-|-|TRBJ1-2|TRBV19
CATLARAKGYTF
TGTGCCACCCTGGCCCGGGCAAAAGGCTACACCTTC
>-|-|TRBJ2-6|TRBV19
CASSTTAVRANVLTF
TGTGCCAGTAGTACGACAGCCGTTAGGGCCAACGTCCTGACTTTC
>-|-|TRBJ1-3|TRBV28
CASGIGGALGNTIYF
TGTGCCAGCGGCATCGGAGGGGCGCTCGGAAACACCATATATTTT
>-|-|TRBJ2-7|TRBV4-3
CASSPGPPYEQYF
TGCGCCAGCAGCCCCGGACCTCCCTACGAGCAGTACTTC
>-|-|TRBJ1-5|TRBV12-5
CASGLLQAGQPQHF
TGTGCTAGTGGTCTACTGCAGGCCGGTCAGCCCCAGCATTTT
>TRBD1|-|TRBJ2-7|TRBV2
CASSPYRGTYEQYF
TGTGCCAGCAGTCCCTACAGGGGTACCTACGAGCAGTACTTC
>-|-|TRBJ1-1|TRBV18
CASSPLSDTEAFF
TGTGCCAGCTCTCCCCTTAGTGACACTGAAGCTTTCTTT
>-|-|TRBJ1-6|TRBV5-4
CASSLYGMNSPLHF
TGTGCCAGCAGCTTGTACGGTATGAATTCACCCCTCCACTTT
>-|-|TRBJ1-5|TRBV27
CASRTRVEGNQPQHF
TGTGCCAGCAGGACCAGGGTGGAGGGCAATCAGCCCCAGCATTTT
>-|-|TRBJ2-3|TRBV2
CASSEVSDTQYF
TGTGCCAGCAGTGAGGTGTCAGATACGCAGTATTTT
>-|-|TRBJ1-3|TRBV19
CASSIRDGSGNTIYF
TGTGCCAGTAGTATCCGGGACGGCTCTGGAAACACCATATATTTT
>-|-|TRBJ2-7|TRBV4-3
CASSQDHGYEQYF
TGCGCCAGCAGCCAAGATCACGGCTACGAGCAGTACTTC
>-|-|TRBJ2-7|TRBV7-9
CASSRDNYEQYF
TGTGCCAGCAGCCGGGACAACTACGAGCAGTACTTC
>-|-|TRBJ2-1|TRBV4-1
CASSPRGLYNEQFF
TGCGCCAGCAGCCCCAGGGGCCTTTACAATGAGCAGTTCTTC
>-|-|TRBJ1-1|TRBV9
CASSDGQNTEAFF
TGTGCCAGCAGCGATGGGCAGAACACTGAAGCTTTCTTT
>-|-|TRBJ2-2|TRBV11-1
CASSASGELFF
TGTGCCAGCAGCGCCAGCGGGGAGCTGTTTTTT
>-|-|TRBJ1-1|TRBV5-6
CASSFLQGLTEAFF
TGTGCCAGCAGCTTTCTACAGGGTCTTACTGAAGCTTTCTTT
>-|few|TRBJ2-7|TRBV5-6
CASSFTGLGSYEQYF
TGTGCCAGCAGCTTTACAGGGTTAGGATCCTACGAGCAGTACTTC
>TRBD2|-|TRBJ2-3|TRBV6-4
CASSPDLAGASLDTQYF
TGTGCCAGCAGCCCCGATCTAGCGGGGGCCTCCCTTGATACGCAGTATTTT
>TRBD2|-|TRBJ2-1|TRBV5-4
CASSLGHRGGYNEQFF
TGTGCCAGCAGCTTGGGGCATCGGGGGGGATACAATGAGCAGTTCTTC
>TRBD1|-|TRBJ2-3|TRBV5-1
CASSLGDRGPDTQYF
TGCGCCAGCAGCTTGGGGGACAGGGGGCCAGATACGCAGTATTTT
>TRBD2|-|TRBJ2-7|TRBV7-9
CASSRGGSYEQYF
TGTGCCAGCAGCCGGGGGGGCTCCTACGAGCAGTACTTC
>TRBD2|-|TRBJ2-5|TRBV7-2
CASSLVTGGQETQYF
TGTGCCAGCAGCTTAGTTACGGGGGGACAAGAGACCCAGTACTTC
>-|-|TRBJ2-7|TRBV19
CASSPQGYEQYF
TGTGCCAGTAGTCCGCAGGGCTACGAGCAGTACTTC
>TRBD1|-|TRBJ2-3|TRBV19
CASSSPGQGSGDTQYF
TGTGCCAGTAGTTCGCCGGGACAGGGGTCGGGAGATACGCAGTATTTT
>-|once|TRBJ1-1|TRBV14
CASSQRPQNTEAFF
TGTGCCAGCAGCCAGAGGCCGCAGAACACTGAAGCTTTCTTT
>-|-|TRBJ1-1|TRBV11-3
CASSGGGRTAEAFF
TGTGCCAGCAGCGGGGGCGGGAGGACAGCTGAAGCTTTCTTT
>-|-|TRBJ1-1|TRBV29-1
CSVDGNGWDTEAFF
TGCAGCGTTGACGGGAATGGTTGGGACACTGAAGCTTTCTTT